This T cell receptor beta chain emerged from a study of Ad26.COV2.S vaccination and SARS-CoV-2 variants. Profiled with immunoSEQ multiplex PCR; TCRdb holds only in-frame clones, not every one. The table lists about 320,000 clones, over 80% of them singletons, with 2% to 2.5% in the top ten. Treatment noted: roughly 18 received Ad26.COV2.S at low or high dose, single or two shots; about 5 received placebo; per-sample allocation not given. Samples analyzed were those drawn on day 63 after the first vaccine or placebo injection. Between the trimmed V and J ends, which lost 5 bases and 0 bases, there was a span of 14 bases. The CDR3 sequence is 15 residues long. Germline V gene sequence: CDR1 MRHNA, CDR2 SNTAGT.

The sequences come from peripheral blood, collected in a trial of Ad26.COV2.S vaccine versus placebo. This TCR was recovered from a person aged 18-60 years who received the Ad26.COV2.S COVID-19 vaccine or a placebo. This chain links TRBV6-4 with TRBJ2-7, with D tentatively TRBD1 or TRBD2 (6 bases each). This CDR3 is CASSPRGPCSYEQYF. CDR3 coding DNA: TGTGCCAGCAGTCCTCGGGGGCCCTGCTCCTACGAGCAGTACTTC.